A single sample gave rise to the 22 T cell receptor beta chains below, sequenced in a study of T-cell reconstitution after alpha-beta-depleted transplantation in children. Unique molecular identifiers tagged the TCRbeta library. One entry per CDR3 protein results from TCRdb running MiXCR on the PCR reads. In the table there are hundreds of thousands of distinct CDR3 sequences, about 16% of which are singletons. The sequencing here drew on PBMCs, mostly from graft donor cells, taken 360 days after TCRalphabeta/CD19-depleted stem cell transplant. These receptors were taken from a male patient under 18 who had a stem cell transplant for acute lymphoblastic leukemia, so the T cells may come from the graft donor.

The sample holds a few counts of this clonotype. The J gene is TRBJ2-3, the V gene TRBV3-1, with 7 nucleotides matching TRBD2. Germline V gives CDR1 LGHDT, CDR2 YNNKEL (reference sequence). The CDR3 length is 15 residues. V gave up 4 bases and J gave up 1 base; unmatched junction bases: 5. CDR3 sequence: CASSRSGDGTDTQYF. The CDR3 bases are TGTGCCAGCAGCCGGAGCGGGGATGGCACAGATACGCAGTATTTT.

This chain uses TRBV6-5 with TRBJ2-3, with D possibly TRBD2 on 6 matching bases. The length of the CDR3 is 16 residues. The germline V gene has CDR1 MNHEY and CDR2 SVGAGI. V lost 3 bases, J lost 0 bases, and 13 bases lay in between. The CDR3 loop is CASSYNWRGSTDTQYF. The DNA of the CDR3 is TGTGCCAGCAGTTATAATTGGCGGGGAAGCACAGATACGCAGTATTTT.

CDR3 sequence reads: CSARPPGKTQYF. In DNA form, the CDR3 reads TGCAGTGCTAGGCCCCCCGGGAAGACCCAGTACTTC. V usage is TRBV20-1 and J usage is TRBJ2-5; possibly TRBD2 for D (5 bases). V was cut by 3 bases and J by 6 bases, with 11 bases left in between. CDR3 length: 12 residues. The germline gives CDR1 DFQATT, CDR2 SNEGSKA (reference sequence).

The chain recombines TRBV6-5 with TRBJ2-5, with D possibly TRBD1 on 5 matching bases. The CDR3 has 14 residues. Germline V gene data show CDR1 as MNHEY and CDR2 as SVGAGI. V was clipped by 4 bases and J by 1 base, with 10 bases between them. CDR3 DNA: TGTGCCAGCAGTTCCACAGGCGCCCAAGAGACCCAGTACTTC. Translating it yields CASSSTGAQETQYF.

The rearrangement links TRBV12-3 or TRBV12-4 to TRBJ2-2; D tentatively reads TRBD1 or TRBD2 (5 bases each). V lost 3 bases and J 4 bases, leaving 12 bases between the germline ends. The CDR3 is 15 amino acids. The CDR3 nucleotides are TGTGCCAGCAGTTTTTTTCGGGGCCCCACCGGGGAGCTGTTTTTT. This translates into CASSFFRGPTGELFF.

This clonotype was seen a handful of times. This chain links TRBV2 with TRBJ2-1; the match to TRBD2 covers 10 bases. In germline, CDR1 is SNHLY, CDR2 FYNNEI. This CDR3 is 16 amino acids long. The J segment lost 0 bases and the V segment lost 5 bases, leaving 4 bases of the junction unmatched. CDR3: CASSPSGSTSYNEQFF. CDR3 DNA: TGTGCCAGCAGTCCTAGCGGGAGCACCTCCTACAATGAGCAGTTCTTC.

This clonotype has a count of ten or more. The V gene is TRBV5-1, the J gene TRBJ1-1; D might be TRBD1 (5 bases). The CDR3 extends over 16 amino acids. V lost 0 bases and J lost 1, with 13 bases in between. Germline V gene sequence: CDR1 SGHRS, CDR2 YFSETQ. This chain's CDR3 is CASSLVGGGGNTEAFF. CDR3 coding DNA: TGCGCCAGCAGCTTGGTTGGAGGTGGGGGGAACACTGAAGCTTTCTTT.

This clonotype occurred a few times. The chain couples TRBV6-1 to TRBJ2-1, with TRBD1 as a possible D gene (6 bases). Germline V gene sequence: CDR1 MNHNS, CDR2 SASEGT. The CDR3 is 15 residues long. Trimming pared 7 bases from V and 0 bases from J, leaving 13 bases between. CDR3 sequence reads: CASKGQPVSYNEQFF. The DNA of the CDR3 is TGTGCCAGCAAAGGACAGCCCGTCTCCTACAATGAGCAGTTCTTC.

This clonotype was found a few times. V usage is TRBV19 and J usage is TRBJ2-7; 9 nucleotides agree with TRBD1. With 3 bases clipped from V and 3 bases from J, the junction kept 3 bases outside the gene matches. Germline-derived CDR1 and CDR2 are LNHDA and SQIVND (reference sequence). The CDR3 has 14 residues. The CDR3 protein is CASSIGTGLYEQYF. The DNA of the CDR3 is TGTGCCAGTAGTATCGGGACAGGGCTCTACGAGCAGTACTTC.

This clonotype was detected many times. The genes are TRBV12-3 or TRBV12-4 and TRBJ1-4, with no clear D. The CDR3 length is 14 residues. The V and J ends lost 8 bases and 7 bases respectively, with 17 bases between them. Here the CDR3 reads CASSLFRPREKLFF. The CDR3 bases are TGTGCCAGCTCCCTTTTTAGGCCGCGTGAAAAACTGTTTTTT.

This clonotype has only one observation. The genes are TRBV7-8 and TRBJ1-2; 7 nucleotides agree with TRBD1. Germline V CDR1 and CDR2: SGHVS, FQNEAQ. The CDR3 totals 15 residues. V was clipped by 1 base and J by 1 base; unmatched bases: 3. The CDR3: CASSLEGDSNYGYTF. The CDR3 DNA reads TGTGCCAGCAGCTTAGAAGGGGACAGTAACTATGGCTACACCTTC.

This clonotype occurred a few times. The CDR3 sequence: CSVEQASGSRTDTQYF. In DNA, the CDR3 is TGCAGCGTTGAACAGGCTAGCGGGAGTCGCACAGATACGCAGTATTTT. The V gene is TRBV29-1, the J gene TRBJ2-3, with 10 positions matching TRBD2. Trimming at V came to 2 bases and at J to 1 base, leaving 6 bases not matched to a gene. The germline gives CDR1 SQVTM, CDR2 ANQGSEA. There are 16 residues in the CDR3.

In this sample, this clonotype turned up a few times. The chain combines TRBV10-3 with TRBJ2-5, with 8 bases matching TRBD2. There are 15 residues in the CDR3. J was trimmed by 5 bases and V by 3 bases; bases with no gene match: 8. The germline V gene encodes CDR1 ENHRY and CDR2 SYGVKD. The CDR3 here is CAISENGRAPETQYF. The CDR3 DNA follows: TGTGCCATCAGTGAAAACGGGAGGGCCCCTGAGACCCAGTACTTC.

The chain carries TRBV29-1 and TRBJ2-1; D unresolved. V lost 0 bases to trimming and J lost 4 bases, with 4 bases between them. CDR3 size: 12 residues. Germline-derived CDR1 and CDR2 are SQVTM and ANQGSEA. For the CDR3, the DNA is TGCAGCGTTGAAGAAGTTTACAATGAGCAGTTCTTC. This gives the protein CSVEEVYNEQFF.

The chain is built from TRBV2 and TRBJ2-3; D is perhaps TRBD1 or TRBD2 (5 bases each). The CDR3 runs 14 residues. The V end was cut by 7 bases, the J end by 5 bases, with 16 bases between. The V gene's germline CDR1 is SNHLY and CDR2 FYNNEI. CDR3 in amino acids: CASTPGRRGDTQYF. The CDR3 coding sequence is TGTGCCAGCACCCCAGGGAGAAGAGGAGATACGCAGTATTTT.

The CDR3 DNA reads as TGCGCCAGCAGCGTCGGGACTGACTCACAAGAGACCCAGTACTTC. Translated, it gives CASSVGTDSQETQYF. The chain couples TRBV5-1 to TRBJ2-5, with D possibly matching TRBD2 (6 bases). There are 15 residues in the CDR3. V was cut by 4 bases and J by 2 bases, with 15 bases left in between. The V gene's germline CDR1 is SGHRS and CDR2 YFSETQ.

The rearrangement uses TRBV4-1 and TRBJ2-7; D may be TRBD2 (6 bases). Germline lookup yields CDR1 MGHRA and CDR2 YSYEKL. V lost 1 base, J lost 0 bases, and 13 bases lay in between. The CDR3 has 16 amino acids. The CDR3 sequence is CASSQGIGTASYEQYF. The CDR3 DNA sequence: TGCGCCAGCAGCCAAGGGATTGGGACTGCCTCCTACGAGCAGTACTTC.

This chain joins TRBV12-3 or TRBV12-4 and TRBJ2-7, with D hard to call. The CDR3 extends over 16 amino acids. The V end lost 8 bases, the J end lost 6 bases, and 26 bases lay between the germline ends. For the CDR3, the DNA is TGTGCCAGCTCAGGCCCCGGCTCCTTTTCTACGGCCGAGCAGTACTTC. This codes for CASSGPGSFSTAEQYF.

A word on this clonotype: Relative to the germline gene, one junction end is altered; a read error may explain this. In nucleotides, the CDR3 is TGTGCCAGCACCAAAGGGCAGGGGGGATACTCTCCCTACGAGCAGCACTTC. It is translated as CASTKGQGGYSPYEQHF. This chain connects TRBV5-4 to TRBJ2-7; D might be TRBD1 (7 bases). The CDR3 has 17 residues. Germline V gene sequence: CDR1 SGHNT, CDR2 YYREEE (reference sequence).

This clonotype came up a few times. The CDR3 nucleotides are TGTGCCACCAGCTCTCACAGGGTCTGGTTAACCTACAATGAGCAGTTCTTC. It is translated as CATSSHRVWLTYNEQFF. This chain uses TRBV15 with TRBJ2-1; a weak D match, TRBD1 (6 bases). V lost 5 bases to trimming and J lost 2 bases, with 19 bases between them. The CDR3 is made up of 17 amino acids. Germline assignment: CDR1 LNHNV and CDR2 YYDKDF (reference sequence).

This chain's CDR3 is CASSYLTKLANDEQYF. The CDR3 nucleotides read TGTGCCAGCAGTTACTTAACCAAACTAGCCAACGACGAGCAGTACTTC. The rearrangement uses TRBV6-5 and TRBJ2-7; weak D call: TRBD2 (6 bases). V was clipped by 1 base and J by 5 bases, with 18 bases between them. Germline V CDR1 and CDR2: MNHEY, SVGAGI. CDR3 length: 16 amino acids.

This clonotype was found a few times. The chain carries TRBV5-4 and TRBJ2-5; the match to TRBD1 covers 8 bases. This CDR3 is built from 15 residues. J gave up 5 bases and V 4 bases, and 10 bases lay outside the gene matches. The germline CDR1 and CDR2 sequences are SGHNT and YYREEE (reference sequence). CDR3 amino acids: CASSVARGHGETQYF. CDR3 in DNA: TGTGCCAGCAGCGTGGCCAGGGGGCATGGGGAGACCCAGTACTTC.